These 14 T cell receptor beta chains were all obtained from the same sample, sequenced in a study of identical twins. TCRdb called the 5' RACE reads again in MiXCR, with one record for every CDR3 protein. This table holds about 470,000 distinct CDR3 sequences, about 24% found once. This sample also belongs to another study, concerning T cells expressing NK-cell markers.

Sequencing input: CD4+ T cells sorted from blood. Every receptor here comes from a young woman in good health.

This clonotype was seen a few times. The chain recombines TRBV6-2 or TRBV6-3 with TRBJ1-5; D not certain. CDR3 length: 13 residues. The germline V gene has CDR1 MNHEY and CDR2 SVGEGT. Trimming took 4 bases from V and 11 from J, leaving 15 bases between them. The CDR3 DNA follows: TGTGCCAGCAGTTCAACGACTGTGGGCGCCCAGCATTTT. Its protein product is CASSSTTVGAQHF.

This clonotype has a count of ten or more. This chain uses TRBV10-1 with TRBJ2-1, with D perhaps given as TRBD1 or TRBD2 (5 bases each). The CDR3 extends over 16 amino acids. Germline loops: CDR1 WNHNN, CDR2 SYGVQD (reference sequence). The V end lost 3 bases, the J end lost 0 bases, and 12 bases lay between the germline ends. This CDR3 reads CASSERGGSSYNEQFF. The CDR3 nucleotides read TGCGCCAGCAGTGAACGTGGGGGTAGCTCCTACAATGAGCAGTTCTTC.

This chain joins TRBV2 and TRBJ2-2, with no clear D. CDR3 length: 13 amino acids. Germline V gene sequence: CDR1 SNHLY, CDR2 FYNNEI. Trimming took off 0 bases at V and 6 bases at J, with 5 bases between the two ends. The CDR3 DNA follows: TGTGCCAGCAGTGAAGCCCTCTCCGGGGAGCTGTTTTTT. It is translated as CASSEALSGELFF.

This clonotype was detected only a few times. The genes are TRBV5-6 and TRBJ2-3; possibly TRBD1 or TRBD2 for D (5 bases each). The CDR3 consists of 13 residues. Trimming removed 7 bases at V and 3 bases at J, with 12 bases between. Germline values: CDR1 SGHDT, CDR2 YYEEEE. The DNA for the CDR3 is TGTGCCAGCGCACGGGGACGAACAGATACGCAGTATTTT. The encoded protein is CASARGRTDTQYF.

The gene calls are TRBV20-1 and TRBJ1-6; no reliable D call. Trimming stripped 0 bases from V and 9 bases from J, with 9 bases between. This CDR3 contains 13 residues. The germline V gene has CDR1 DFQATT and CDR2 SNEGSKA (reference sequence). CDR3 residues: CSAREQGGSPLHF. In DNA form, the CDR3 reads TGCAGTGCTAGAGAGCAAGGAGGTTCACCCCTCCACTTT.

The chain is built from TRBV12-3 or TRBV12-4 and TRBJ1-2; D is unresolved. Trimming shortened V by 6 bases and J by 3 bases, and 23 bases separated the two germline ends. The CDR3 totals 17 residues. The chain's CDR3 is CASSDYLGVLGYYGYTF. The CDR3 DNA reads TGTGCCAGCAGCGATTATCTCGGGGTGCTGGGGTACTATGGCTACACCTTC.

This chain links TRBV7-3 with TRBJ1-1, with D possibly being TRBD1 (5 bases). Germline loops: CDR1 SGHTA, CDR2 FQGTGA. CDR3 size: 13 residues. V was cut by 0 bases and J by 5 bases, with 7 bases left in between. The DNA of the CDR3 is TGTGCCAGCAGCTTAACCGGGGCGACTGAAGCTTTCTTT. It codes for CASSLTGATEAFF.

CDR3 sequence: CSARVATERLYNEQFF. The CDR3, as DNA: TGCAGTGCTAGAGTCGCGACCGAAAGACTTTACAATGAGCAGTTCTTC. The chain uses TRBV20-1 and TRBJ2-1; D ambiguous. V was clipped by 1 base and J by 4 bases, with 17 bases between them. This CDR3 spans 16 amino acids. The germline V gene encodes CDR1 DFQATT and CDR2 SNEGSKA (reference sequence).

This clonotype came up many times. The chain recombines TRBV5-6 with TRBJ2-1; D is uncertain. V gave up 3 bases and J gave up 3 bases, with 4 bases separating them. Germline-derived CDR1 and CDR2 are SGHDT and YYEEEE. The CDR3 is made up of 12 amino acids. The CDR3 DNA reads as TGTGCCAGCAGCTCATACTACAATGAGCAGTTCTTC. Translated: CASSSYYNEQFF. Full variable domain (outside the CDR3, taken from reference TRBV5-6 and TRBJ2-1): DAGVTQSPTHLIKTRGQQVTLRCSPKSGHDTVSWYQQALGQGPQFIFQYYEEEERQRGNFPDRFSGHQFPNYSSELNVNALLLGDSALYLCASSSYYNEQFFGPGTRLTVL.

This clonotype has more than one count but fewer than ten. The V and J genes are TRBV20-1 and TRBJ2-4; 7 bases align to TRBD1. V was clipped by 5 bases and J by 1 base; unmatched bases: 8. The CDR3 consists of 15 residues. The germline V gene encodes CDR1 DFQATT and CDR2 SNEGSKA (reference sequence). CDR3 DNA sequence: TGCAGTGCTGTACAGGGGCCATCGGCCAAAAACATTCAGTACTTC. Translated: CSAVQGPSAKNIQYF.

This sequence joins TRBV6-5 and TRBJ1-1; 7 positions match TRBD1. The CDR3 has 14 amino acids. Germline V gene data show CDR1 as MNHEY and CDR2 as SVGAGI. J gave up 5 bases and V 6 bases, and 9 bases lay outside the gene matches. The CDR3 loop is CASSYRGGLTEAFF. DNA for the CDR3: TGTGCCAGCAGCTACAGGGGAGGTTTGACTGAAGCTTTCTTT.

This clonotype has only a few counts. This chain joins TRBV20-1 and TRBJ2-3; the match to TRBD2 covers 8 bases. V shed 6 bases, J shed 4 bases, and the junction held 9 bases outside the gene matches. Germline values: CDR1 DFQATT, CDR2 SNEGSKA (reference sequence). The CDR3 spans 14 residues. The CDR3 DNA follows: TGCAGTGCCCGCGGGGGGCGCGCCCCAGATACGCAGTATTTT. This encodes CSARGGRAPDTQYF.

The CDR3: CASSSYSGGADTQYF. CDR3 in DNA: TGTGCCAGCAGCTCGTATAGCGGGGGGGCAGATACGCAGTATTTT. The chain couples TRBV7-3 to TRBJ2-3; 11 bases are shared with TRBD2. The V gene end was trimmed by 4 bases and the J gene end by 4 bases; junction bases not matched to a gene: 4. Germline lookup yields CDR1 SGHTA and CDR2 FQGTGA. CDR3 length equals 15 residues. Supplemented by reference TRBV7-3 and TRBJ2-3, the full variable domain reads GAGVSQTPSNKVTEKGKYVELRCDPISGHTALYWYRQSLGQGPEFLIYFQGTGAADDSGLPNDRFFAVRPEGSVSTLKIQRTERGDSAVYLCASSSYSGGADTQYFGPGTRLTVL.

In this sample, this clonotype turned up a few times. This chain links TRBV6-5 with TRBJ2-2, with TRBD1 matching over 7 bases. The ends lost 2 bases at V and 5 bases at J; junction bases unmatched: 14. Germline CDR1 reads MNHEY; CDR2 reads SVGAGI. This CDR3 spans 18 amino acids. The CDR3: CASSYRQGARSLTGELFF. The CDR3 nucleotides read TGTGCCAGCAGTTACCGACAGGGCGCTAGGAGTTTGACCGGGGAGCTGTTTTTT.